This entry lists 16 T cell receptor beta chains sequenced from one sample in a study of shared clonotypes between healthy human individuals (dated by TCRdb to about 2020). Libraries came from the immunoSEQ multiplex PCR assay. TCRdb re-hosts the immuneACCESS table, in-frame sequences only. Its copies lack some clones; in the studies checked, an unresolved V gene accounts for under half of them, and the cause for the rest is not known. Counted in this sample were 2.5 million or so clones; around 90% of them appeared once. Roughly 0.15% of the sample goes to the ten largest clones. The material sequenced was naive CD4+ T cells sorted from blood. The sample's cell subset or site label is to be understood as: CD45RA+ positively selected. The source is a young man in good health.

For this clone: The sample holds other DNA sequences that translate to the same CDR3. The chain employs TRBV18 and TRBJ1-5; D remains unclear. The CDR3 contains 13 residues. Trimming removed 3 bases at V and 4 bases at J, with 7 bases between. Germline loops: CDR1 KGHSH, CDR2 LQKENI. In DNA, the CDR3 is TGTGCCAGCTCACCCGAAGGAAATCAGCCCCAGCATTTT. This encodes CASSPEGNQPQHF.

The genes are TRBV5-4 and TRBJ2-3, with 7 bases lining up with TRBD2. V lost 0 bases, J lost 9 bases, and 13 bases stayed unmatched. CDR1 SGHNT and CDR2 YYREEE come from the germline V gene (reference sequence). The CDR3 runs to 16 residues. The CDR3 DNA sequence: TGTGCCAGCAGCTTGGCCAGCGGGGTCGCACGGGGGACGCAGTATTTT. Translated: CASSLASGVARGTQYF.

This clone was recorded once. The chain employs TRBV30 and TRBJ2-7, with D possibly matching TRBD1 (5 bases). The CDR3 contains 12 residues. Germline V lookup: CDR1 GTSNPN, CDR2 SVGIG (reference sequence). V was clipped by 2 bases and J by 2 bases, with 7 bases between them. Written as DNA, the CDR3 is TGTGCCTGGAGTCCGACAGCCTACGAGCAGTACTTC. Its translation is CAWSPTAYEQYF.

The chain recombines TRBV28 with TRBJ1-2; D may be TRBD1 (5 bases). V was clipped by 7 bases and J by 4 bases, with 16 bases between them. The germline gives CDR1 MDHEN, CDR2 SYDVKM. This CDR3 spans 14 amino acids. CDR3 region: CASTSGSRVYGYTF. The CDR3 DNA reads TGTGCCAGCACTTCCGGTTCCAGGGTCTATGGCTACACCTTC.

This chain links TRBV29-1 with TRBJ2-5; unclear D gene. Trimming removed 4 bases at V and 5 bases at J, with 11 bases between. From germline, CDR1 is SQVTM and CDR2 ANQGSEA. The CDR3 length is 12 residues. CDR3 bases: TGCAGCGTTGGCCGCACGGGCGAGACCCAGTACTTC. Protein: CSVGRTGETQYF.

The chain has TRBV5-1 and TRBJ2-7, with TRBD2 as a possible D gene (6 bases). The V and J ends lost 5 bases and 1 base respectively, with 16 bases between them. The germline gives CDR1 SGHRS, CDR2 YFSETQ. This CDR3 contains 15 residues. Here the CDR3 DNA reads TGCGCCAGCAGAGTAACTACGACTAGTTCCTACGAGCAGTACTTC. Translated: CASRVTTTSSYEQYF.

There are a few counts of this clone. V gene TRBV7-9 combines with J gene TRBJ1-2; D remains ambiguous. The V and J ends lost 3 bases and 2 bases respectively, with 13 bases between them. Looked up from germline, CDR1 is SEHNR and CDR2 is FQNEAQ (reference sequence). CDR3 length: 15 residues. CDR3 DNA sequence: TGTGCCAGCAGCTTCCCGTTGGATTCCAACTATGGCTACACCTTC. It yields the protein CASSFPLDSNYGYTF.

The chain uses TRBV2 and TRBJ1-5; D call uncertain. The CDR3 has 13 amino acids. V shed 5 bases and J shed 6 bases, with 11 bases lying between them. Germline V CDR1 and CDR2: SNHLY, FYNNEI. CDR3 protein: CASSRNLGQPQHF. In nucleotides, the CDR3 is TGTGCCAGCAGTCGGAATTTGGGTCAGCCCCAGCATTTT.

The chain combines TRBV30 with TRBJ2-7; weak D call: TRBD2 (6 bases). The CDR3 contains 12 residues. The germline CDR1 and CDR2 sequences are GTSNPN and SVGIG (reference sequence). The ends were cut back, 7 bases at V and 5 bases at J, with 15 bases in the middle. The CDR3 sequence: CASQGQRDEQYF. CDR3 bases: TGTGCCTCCCAGGGTCAGCGGGACGAGCAGTACTTC.

This chain links TRBV28 with TRBJ1-4, with D perhaps TRBD1 (5 bases). Trimming removed 6 bases from V and 8 bases from J, with 19 bases in between. This CDR3 has 15 amino acids. Germline V gene lookup returns CDR1 MDHEN and CDR2 SYDVKM. CDR3 sequence: CASRLGTGQGEKLFF. The CDR3 nucleotides read TGTGCCAGCAGGCTAGGGACGGGGCAAGGGGAAAAACTGTTTTTT.

The rearrangement joins TRBV30 to TRBJ2-7; 9 bases are shared with TRBD2. The CDR3 covers 13 residues. V shed 8 bases and J 0 bases; nucleotides not matched to a gene: 5. CDR1 is GTSNPN and CDR2 is SVGIG in the germline V gene (reference sequence). DNA for the CDR3: TGTGCCGGCGGGAGGGCCGGCTCCTACGAGCAGTACTTC. Encoded protein: CAGGRAGSYEQYF.

This clone was observed a single time. V gene TRBV5-1 combines with J gene TRBJ1-2; no clear D. Germline V lookup: CDR1 SGHRS, CDR2 YFSETQ. The V end lost 0 bases, the J end lost 3 bases, and 3 bases lay between the germline ends. The CDR3 contains 12 residues. This CDR3 is CASSLDDYGYTF. In nucleotides, the CDR3 is TGCGCCAGCAGCTTGGATGACTATGGCTACACCTTC.

This chain joins TRBV7-8 and TRBJ1-5; no clear D gene. Germline CDR1 reads SGHVS; CDR2 reads FQNEAQ. The CDR3 length is 15 residues. Trimming removed 3 bases at V and 4 bases at J, with 13 bases between. CDR3 protein: CASSFSGESNQPQHF. The CDR3 region has the DNA TGTGCCAGCAGCTTCAGCGGAGAGAGTAATCAGCCCCAGCATTTT.

This clone appeared once. At the DNA level, this CDR3 is encoded by other sequences in the same sample as well. The gene calls are TRBV5-6 and TRBJ2-3; 8 bases agree with TRBD2. CDR1 is SGHDT, CDR2 YYEEEE, per germline. CDR3 size: 15 residues. V shed 4 bases and J 2 bases; nucleotides not matched to a gene: 6. The CDR3 DNA is TGTGCCAGCAGCCTGGGAGCGGGAGTCACAGATACGCAGTATTTT. Protein: CASSLGAGVTDTQYF.

The V and J genes are TRBV4-1 and TRBJ2-3; possibly TRBD1 or TRBD2 for D (7 bases each). The germline V and J ends were trimmed by 4 bases and 6 bases, with 26 bases remaining between them. CDR3 length: 18 amino acids. CDR1 MGHRA and CDR2 YSYEKL come from the germline V gene. The CDR3 protein is CASSRVVQGGTNTDTQYF. Written as DNA, the CDR3 is TGCGCCAGCAGCCGGGTAGTTCAGGGGGGGACCAACACGGATACGCAGTATTTT.

Only a few counts were recorded for this clone. The sample has other DNA sequences that encode this CDR3 too. V gene TRBV5-1 combines with J gene TRBJ1-5; D call uncertain. V was shortened by 0 bases and J by 1 base, with 8 bases between the two germline ends. Per the germline V gene, CDR1 is SGHRS and CDR2 is YFSETQ. The CDR3 is 15 amino acids. The CDR3 protein is CASSLAGVSNQPQHF. In DNA form, the CDR3 reads TGCGCCAGCAGCTTGGCCGGTGTGAGCAATCAGCCCCAGCATTTT.